The T cell receptor (beta chain) described here comes from a study of cytomegalovirus exposure and HLA in healthy donors. Study results and caveats: A later analysis linked a missense DCLRE1C variant to TCR beta V- and J-gene trimming. Donors were assumed by presence/absence analyses to have roughly uniform sequencing depth.

The primer mix had 60 Vbeta and 13 Jbeta primers. In the authors' workflow: Later, an analysis found approximately 80 million unique TCR beta chains, and approximately 10 million of these were shared. Clones were sequenced by immunoSEQ multiplex PCR, and TCRdb holds only the in-frame ones, with some missing. D and trimming were read from the DNA, whereas the V and J calls and clone size are those reported in that table. The sample lists 80,000 or so clones; 75% to 80% were seen once. Nominal health characterized the donors when sampled, though unrecorded immune exposures were likely. The CDR3 loop spans 15 amino acids. Germline CDR1 SQVTM, CDR2 ANQGSEA. The V end was cut by 0 bases, the J end by 8 bases, with 19 bases between. Details on this clone: Its antigen is as yet unknown.

The material sequenced was PBMCs. This chain connects TRBV29-1 to TRBJ1-2, with D perhaps matching TRBD1 (5 bases). The TCR sequence derives from a man aged 40-49 years in good health and CMV-seronegative. CDR3 nucleotides: TGCAGCGTTGAAGACAGTGTGGGGGGAGGCAGGGGCTACACCTTC. Amino acids: CSVEDSVGGGRGYTF.